This TCR beta chain was sequenced for a study of blood T cell repertoires in COVID-19. The overall study: Both acute and convalescent COVID-19 samples were obtained from the United States, Italy and Spain. Sources were T cells, B-cell-depleted T cells, or PBMCs; the material itself was cDNA or gDNA.

This CDR3 comprises 13 residues. Germline V lookup: CDR1 ENHRY, CDR2 SYGVKD. Unmatched junction bases numbered 7, after V lost 6 bases and J lost 6 bases. Original handling: Nucleated cell number was recorded as an estimate derived from reference gene primer amplification. The table came from immunoSEQ multiplex PCR; TCRdb's copy has only in-frame clones and leaves some out. V and J calls and clone size follow that table, whereas D and trimming were derived from the DNA. Among more than 35,000 clones listed, more than 70% were seen once. The specimen sequenced was peripheral blood. The chain combines TRBV10-3 with TRBJ1-1; 7 bases fit TRBD1. The sequence came from a human donor in a cohort sampled during active COVID-19. The CDR3 coding sequence is TGTGCCATCAGGATGACAGGGACGGCTGAAGCTTTCTTT. Translated: CAIRMTGTAEAFF.